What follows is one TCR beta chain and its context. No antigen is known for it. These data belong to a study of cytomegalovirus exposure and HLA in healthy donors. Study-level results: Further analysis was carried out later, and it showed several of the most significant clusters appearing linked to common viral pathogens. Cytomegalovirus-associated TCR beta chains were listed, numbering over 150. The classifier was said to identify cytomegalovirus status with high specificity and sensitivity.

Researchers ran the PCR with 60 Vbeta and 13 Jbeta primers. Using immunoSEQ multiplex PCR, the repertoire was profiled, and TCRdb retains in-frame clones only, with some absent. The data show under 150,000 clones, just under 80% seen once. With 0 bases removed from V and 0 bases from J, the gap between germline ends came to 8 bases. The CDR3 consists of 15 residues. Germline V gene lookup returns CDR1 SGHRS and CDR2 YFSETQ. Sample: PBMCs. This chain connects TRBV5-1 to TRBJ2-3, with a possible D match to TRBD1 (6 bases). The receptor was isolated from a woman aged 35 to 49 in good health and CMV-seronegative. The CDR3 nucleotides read TGCGCCAGCAGCTTGGGACAGGAGAGCACAGATACGCAGTATTTT. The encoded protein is CASSLGQESTDTQYF.